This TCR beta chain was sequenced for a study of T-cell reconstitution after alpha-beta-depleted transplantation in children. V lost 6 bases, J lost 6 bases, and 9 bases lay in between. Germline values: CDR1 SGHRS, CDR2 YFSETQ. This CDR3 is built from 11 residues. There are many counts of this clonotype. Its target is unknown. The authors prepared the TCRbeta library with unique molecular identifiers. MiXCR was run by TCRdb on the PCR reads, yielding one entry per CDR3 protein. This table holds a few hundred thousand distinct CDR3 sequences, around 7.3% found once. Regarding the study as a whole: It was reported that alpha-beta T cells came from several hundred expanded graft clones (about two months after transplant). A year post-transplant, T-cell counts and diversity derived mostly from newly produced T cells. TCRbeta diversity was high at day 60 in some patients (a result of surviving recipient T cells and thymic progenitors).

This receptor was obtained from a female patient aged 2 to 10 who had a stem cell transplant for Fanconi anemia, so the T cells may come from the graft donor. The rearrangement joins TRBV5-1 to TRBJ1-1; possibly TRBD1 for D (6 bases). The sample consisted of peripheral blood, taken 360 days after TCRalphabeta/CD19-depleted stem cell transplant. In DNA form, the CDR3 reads TGCGCCAGCACGACAGGCGCTGAAGCTTTCTTT. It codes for CASTTGAEAFF.